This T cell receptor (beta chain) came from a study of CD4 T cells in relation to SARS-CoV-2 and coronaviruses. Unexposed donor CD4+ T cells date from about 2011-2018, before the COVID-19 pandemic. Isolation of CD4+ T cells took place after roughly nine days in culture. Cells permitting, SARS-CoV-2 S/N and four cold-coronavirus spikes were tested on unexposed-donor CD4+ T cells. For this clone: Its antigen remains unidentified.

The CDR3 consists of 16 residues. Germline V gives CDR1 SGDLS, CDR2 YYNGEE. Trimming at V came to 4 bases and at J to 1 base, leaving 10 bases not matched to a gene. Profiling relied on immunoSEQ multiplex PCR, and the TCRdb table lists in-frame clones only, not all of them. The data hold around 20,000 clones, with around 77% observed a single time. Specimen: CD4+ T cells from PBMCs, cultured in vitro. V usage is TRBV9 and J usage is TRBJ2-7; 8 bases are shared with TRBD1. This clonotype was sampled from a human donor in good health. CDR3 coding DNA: TGTGCCAGCAGCCTCACTCCCCGGACAGGGTCCTACGAGCAGTACTTC. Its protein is CASSLTPRTGSYEQYF.